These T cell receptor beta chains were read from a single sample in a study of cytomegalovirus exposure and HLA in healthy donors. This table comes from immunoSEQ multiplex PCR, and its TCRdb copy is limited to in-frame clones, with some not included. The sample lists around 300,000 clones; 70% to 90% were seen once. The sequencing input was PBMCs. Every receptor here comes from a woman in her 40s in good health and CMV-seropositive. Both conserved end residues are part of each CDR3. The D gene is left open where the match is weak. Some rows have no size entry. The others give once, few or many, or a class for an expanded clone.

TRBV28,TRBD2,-,CASSSVSGTYEQYF
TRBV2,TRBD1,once,CASSEAPGQQGTDTQYF
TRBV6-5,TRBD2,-,CASSYWGGRSNNEQFF
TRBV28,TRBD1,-,CASRRQVGQGSPEQYF
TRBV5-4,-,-,CASSFRDKNTEAFF
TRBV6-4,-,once,CASSGLGPGAYNEQFF
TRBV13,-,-,CASGRVWREQYF
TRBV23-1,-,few,CAVREPRLGKYRDSLKAFF
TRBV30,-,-,CAWNKKSSTDTQYF
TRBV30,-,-,CAWSGTHPPYEQYF